What follows are 13 T cell receptor beta chains derived from one specimen sequenced in a study of blood T cell repertoires in COVID-19. The assay was immunoSEQ multiplex PCR, and TCRdb's table has in-frame clones only and misses some. The repertoire holds roughly 120,000 clones, with 90% as singletons. The sequencing input was peripheral blood. Source of these receptors: a man aged 55-75 years with COVID-19, enrolled during active disease.

The chain links TRBV6-6 to TRBJ1-1; 7 bases line up with TRBD1. Germline values: CDR1 MNHNY, CDR2 SVGAGI (reference sequence). The trim removed 5 bases at V and 0 bases at J, leaving 3 bases unmatched. CDR3 length: 14 amino acids. CDR3 nucleotide sequence: TGTGCCAGCAGTAGAGGGACAGTGAACACTGAAGCTTTCTTT. Protein product: CASSRGTVNTEAFF.

J is TRBJ2-1 and V is TRBV10-1, with a weak D call TRBD1 (5 bases). Deletions cut 3 bases from V and 6 bases from J, with 12 bases between. The CDR3 covers 14 residues. Germline lookup yields CDR1 WNHNN and CDR2 SYGVQD (reference sequence). The CDR3 spells CASSDGQGANEQFF. The CDR3 DNA follows: TGCGCCAGCAGTGATGGGCAGGGTGCCAATGAGCAGTTCTTC.

The CDR3 bases are TGTGCCAGCAGTTTATTCAGCGGGAGGGCCAATGAGCAGTTCTTC. Translating it yields CASSLFSGRANEQFF. The chain employs TRBV6-2 or TRBV6-3 and TRBJ2-1, with 10 bases identical to TRBD2. The J segment lost 6 bases and the V segment lost 4 bases, leaving 6 bases of the junction unmatched. CDR3 length: 15 residues. In germline, CDR1 is MNHEY, CDR2 SVGEGT.

The J gene is TRBJ1-1, the V gene TRBV7-3, with 8 bases matching TRBD1. This CDR3 contains 13 residues. The germline CDR1 and CDR2 sequences are SGHTA and FQGTGA. V lost 9 bases, J lost 6 bases, and 9 bases stayed unmatched. The DNA of the CDR3 is TGTGCCAGTTCACAGGGGGACCGGTCTGAAGCTTTCTTT. Protein: CASSQGDRSEAFF.

The genes are TRBV20-1 and TRBJ2-1; D gene uncertain. The CDR3 length is 10 residues. The ends were cut back, 6 bases at V and 8 bases at J, with 8 bases in the middle. Per germline, CDR1 DFQATT and CDR2 SNEGSKA (reference sequence). The CDR3, as DNA: TGCAGTGCGGTGAGGTATGAGCAGTTCTTC. Translated: CSAVRYEQFF.

The chain combines TRBV7-3 with TRBJ2-5; the D gene is possibly TRBD1 (6 bases). The CDR3 is 20 amino acids. Germline V gene sequence: CDR1 SGHTA, CDR2 FQGTGA. With 5 bases removed from V and 5 bases from J, the gap between germline ends came to 33 bases. The DNA for the CDR3 is TGTGCCAGCAGCGCCTTCCCCAATTACAGGGCAGGGGCCCTTACTGAGACCCAGTACTTC. It codes for CASSAFPNYRAGALTETQYF.

This clone showed up just once. The rearrangement links TRBV11-3 to TRBJ2-5; D might be TRBD1 (6 bases). CDR1 and CDR2 (germline): SGHNT, YENEEA. This CDR3 has 19 amino acids. V gave up 1 base and J gave up 5 bases, with 26 bases separating them. The CDR3 nucleotides are TGTGCCAGCAGCTTAGCCAACATGGCGACAGGAGCCCCTCGGGAGACCCAGTACTTC. It translates to CASSLANMATGAPRETQYF. The entire variable domain, with the rest obtained from reference TRBV11-3 and TRBJ2-5, is as follows: EAGVVQSPRYKIIEKKQPVAFWCNPISGHNTLYWYLQNLGQGPELLIRYENEEAVDDSQLPKDRFSAERLKGVDSTLKIQPAELGDSAVYLCASSLANMATGAPRETQYFGPGTRLLVL.

The chain has TRBV19 and TRBJ2-2; tentatively, D is TRBD1 (6 bases). The CDR3 is 14 amino acids. Germline loops: CDR1 LNHDA, CDR2 SQIVND (reference sequence). The V end lost 9 bases, the J end lost 0 bases, and 11 bases lay between the germline ends. The CDR3 sequence: CARKTGANTGELFF. The CDR3, as DNA: TGTGCCAGGAAGACAGGCGCGAACACCGGGGAGCTGTTTTTT. Full variable domain (missing parts from reference TRBV19 and TRBJ2-2): DGGITQSPKYLFRKEGQNVTLSCEQNLNHDAMYWYRQDPGQGLRLIYYSQIVNDFQKGDIAEGYSVSREKKESFPLTVTSAQKNPTAFYLCARKTGANTGELFFGEGSRLTVL.

This chain joins TRBV5-1 and TRBJ2-2, with D perhaps matching TRBD2 (6 bases). CDR1 is SGHRS, CDR2 YFSETQ, per germline. The CDR3 covers 15 residues. Trimming cost V 2 bases and J 1 base, with 9 bases left between them. As DNA, the CDR3 is TGCGCCAGCAGCTTTAAGCGGGTGAACACCGGGGAGCTGTTTTTT. It codes for CASSFKRVNTGELFF.

The chain is built from TRBV28 and TRBJ1-5; weak D call: TRBD1 (6 bases). The CDR3 covers 12 residues. Trimming stripped 6 bases from V and 6 bases from J, with 9 bases between. Germline CDR1 is MDHEN and CDR2 is SYDVKM. CDR3 sequence reads: CASRSGVQPQHF. DNA for the CDR3: TGTGCCAGCAGGTCAGGGGTTCAGCCCCAGCATTTT.

This chain links TRBV5-1 with TRBJ2-2, with D unresolved. The CDR3 runs to 15 residues. CDR1 and CDR2 from the germline V gene are SGHRS and YFSETQ. The V end was cut by 0 bases, the J end by 3 bases, with 9 bases between. The CDR3 protein is CASSLGFQDTGELFF. DNA for the CDR3: TGCGCCAGCAGCTTGGGGTTCCAGGACACCGGGGAGCTGTTTTTT.

This clone was counted only a few times. The gene calls are TRBV5-1 and TRBJ1-1, with 8 bases fitting TRBD1. With 4 bases clipped from V and 1 base from J, the junction kept 3 bases outside the gene matches. This CDR3 spans 14 amino acids. Germline lookup yields CDR1 SGHRS and CDR2 YFSETQ. The CDR3 DNA reads as TGCGCCAGCAGCACGGACAGGGAGAACACTGAAGCTTTCTTT. It is translated as CASSTDRENTEAFF.

The chain couples TRBV2 to TRBJ1-1, with 10 bases identical to TRBD1. Germline V gene data show CDR1 as SNHLY and CDR2 as FYNNEI. V shed 1 base, J shed 6 bases, and the junction held 5 bases outside the gene matches. The CDR3 loop spans 15 amino acids. The CDR3, as DNA: TGTGCCAGCAGTGAAGAAAGACAGGGGGCTCCTGAAGCTTTCTTT. Its protein is CASSEERQGAPEAFF.